These 31 T cell receptor beta chains were all obtained from the same sample, sequenced in a study of blood T cell repertoires in COVID-19. Method: immunoSEQ multiplex PCR; TCRdb's copy keeps in-frame clones and lacks some. This table has about 77,000 clones, 70% to 75% appearing once. The specimen sequenced was peripheral blood. These receptors all stem from a man aged 55 to 70 with acute or convalescent COVID-19.

This chain links TRBV5-1 with TRBJ2-3, with 9 bases aligning to TRBD1. CDR3 size: 18 residues. CDR1 is SGHRS and CDR2 is YFSETQ in the germline V gene. After removal of 6 bases from V and 1 base from J, the junction contained 15 bases not matched to a gene. CDR3 loop: CASNRGDRASGGTDTQYF. As DNA, the CDR3 is TGCGCCAGCAACCGTGGGGACAGGGCGTCCGGGGGCACAGATACGCAGTATTTT.

V usage is TRBV25-1 and J usage is TRBJ2-7, with TRBD2 identical over 7 bases. Germline lookup yields CDR1 MGHDK and CDR2 SYGVNS. The CDR3 sequence is 15 residues long. The junction had 8 bases not matched to a gene; V was cut back by 4 bases and J by 2 bases. The CDR3 region is CASSANAGTTYEQYF. CDR3 nucleotide sequence: TGTGCCAGCAGTGCAAACGCCGGGACTACCTACGAGCAGTACTTC.

The chain employs TRBV7-8 and TRBJ2-7; TRBD1 might be the D (6 bases). V was pared by 2 bases and J by 2 bases, with 19 bases between. CDR3 length: 17 amino acids. Germline CDR1 SGHVS, CDR2 FQNEAQ. CDR3 sequence (DNA): TGTGCCAGCAGCTTATCTACTCAGGGGAAGTCTCCCTACGAGCAGTACTTC. Protein product: CASSLSTQGKSPYEQYF.

The chain is built from TRBV7-2 and TRBJ2-5, with unresolved D. CDR3 length: 13 residues. The V gene's germline CDR1 is SGHTA and CDR2 FQGNSA. V dropped 2 bases and J dropped 0 bases, with 4 bases sitting between them. The CDR3 spells CASSLLHQETQYF. CDR3 DNA sequence: TGTGCCAGCAGCTTACTTCACCAAGAGACCCAGTACTTC.

Ten or more counts support this clone. V gene TRBV6-5 combines with J gene TRBJ1-2; a possible D gene is TRBD1 (5 bases). The CDR3 runs 13 residues. Germline CDR1 and CDR2: MNHEY and SVGAGI. V gave up 6 bases and J gave up 9 bases, with 17 bases separating them. CDR3: CASSPPGVGRYTF. CDR3 bases: TGTGCCAGCAGCCCCCCGGGGGTTGGGCGCTACACCTTC.

In this sample, this clone turned up a few times. CDR3: CATSREGSNEQFF. The CDR3 nucleotides are TGTGCCACCAGCAGAGAAGGGAGCAATGAGCAGTTCTTC. The V gene is TRBV15, the J gene TRBJ2-1; TRBD2 is a possible D gene (5 bases). The CDR3 covers 13 residues. V lost 0 bases, J lost 6 bases, and 6 bases lay in between. The V gene's germline CDR1 is LNHNV and CDR2 YYDKDF (reference sequence).

The gene calls are TRBV2 and TRBJ2-3; 8 bases line up with TRBD1. V lost 8 bases, J lost 4 bases, and 8 bases stayed unmatched. CDR1 and CDR2 from the germline V gene are SNHLY and FYNNEI. CDR3 length equals 14 residues. The CDR3 protein is CASCWGQAPDTQYF. The CDR3 DNA reads TGTGCCAGCTGCTGGGGACAGGCCCCAGATACGCAGTATTTT.

The rearrangement uses TRBV7-9 and TRBJ2-2, with 9 bases identical to TRBD1. CDR3 length: 13 residues. V trimming: 5 bases; J trimming: 8 bases; junction bases outside the gene matches: 3. Germline CDR1 SEHNR, CDR2 FQNEAQ (reference sequence). In nucleotides, the CDR3 is TGTGCCAGCAGCCCACAGGGGGCAGGGGAGCTGTTTTTT. Amino acid sequence: CASSPQGAGELFF. The full variable domain, in which reference TRBV7-9 and TRBJ2-2 provide the parts outside the CDR3, is DTGVSQNPRHKITKRGQNVTFRCDPISEHNRLYWYRQTLGQGPEFLTYFQNEAQLEKSRLLSDRFSAERPKGSFSTLEIQRTEQGDSAMYLCASSPQGAGELFFGEGSRLTVL.

The chain couples TRBV11-3 to TRBJ2-3; perhaps TRBD2 as D (6 bases). The germline CDR1 and CDR2 sequences are SGHNT and YENEEA. The ends were cut back, 5 bases at V and 1 base at J, with 13 bases in the middle. This CDR3 is built from 15 residues. The CDR3 protein is CASSNRERGTDTQYF. The CDR3 DNA reads as TGTGCCAGCAGCAACCGGGAGCGGGGCACAGATACGCAGTATTTT.

As DNA, the CDR3 is TGTGCCAGCAGCCGCGACAGTAACTCCTACGAGCAGTACGTC. Amino acids: CASSRDSNSYEQYV. This chain uses TRBV11-2 with TRBJ2-7; possible D gene TRBD1, 5 bases. The CDR3 has 14 amino acids. V was shortened by 5 bases and J by 0 bases, with 11 bases between the two germline ends. From germline, CDR1 is SGHAT and CDR2 FQNNGV.

The rearrangement uses TRBV5-4 and TRBJ1-2, with D tentatively TRBD1 (6 bases). The CDR3 totals 15 residues. Trimming shortened V by 0 bases and J by 5 bases, and 14 bases separated the two germline ends. Germline V gene data show CDR1 as SGHNT and CDR2 as YYREEE (reference sequence). The CDR3 protein is CASSLEGGDLYGYTF. Here the CDR3 DNA reads TGTGCCAGCAGCTTGGAAGGGGGTGATTTGTATGGCTACACCTTC.

This clone was detected only a few times. The chain has TRBV7-3 and TRBJ2-1; TRBD2 might be the D (5 bases). CDR3 length: 13 amino acids. The germline gives CDR1 SGHTA, CDR2 FQGTGA. Deletions cut 5 bases from V and 15 bases from J, with 20 bases between. The CDR3 DNA sequence: TGTGCCAGCAGCACACCCCAGGACTCTTCGCCGTTCTTC. Encoded protein: CASSTPQDSSPFF.

V gene TRBV30 combines with J gene TRBJ2-4; D may be TRBD1 (8 bases). Germline CDR1 and CDR2: GTSNPN and SVGIG (reference sequence). This CDR3 has 13 amino acids. The V and J ends lost 7 bases and 3 bases respectively, with 13 bases between them. In DNA, the CDR3 is TGTGCCTTACAGGGGGGGGGCAAAAACATTCAGTACTTC. Its translation is CALQGGGKNIQYF.

The chain carries TRBV11-3 and TRBJ2-1; possibly TRBD2 for D (5 bases). This CDR3 is 15 amino acids long. V was trimmed by 2 bases and J by 4 bases, leaving 12 bases between them. The germline gives CDR1 SGHNT, CDR2 YENEEA. CDR3 residues: CASSLSSVPYNEQFF. The CDR3 nucleotides read TGTGCCAGCAGCTTAAGTAGCGTTCCTTACAATGAGCAGTTCTTC. The full variable domain, in which reference TRBV11-3 and TRBJ2-1 provide the parts outside the CDR3, is EAGVVQSPRYKIIEKKQPVAFWCNPISGHNTLYWYLQNLGQGPELLIRYENEEAVDDSQLPKDRFSAERLKGVDSTLKIQPAELGDSAVYLCASSLSSVPYNEQFFGPGTRLTVL.

The rearrangement joins TRBV5-1 to TRBJ2-2; 8 bases align to TRBD1. The J segment lost 1 base and the V segment lost 4 bases, leaving 6 bases of the junction unmatched. Germline V gene sequence: CDR1 SGHRS, CDR2 YFSETQ. The CDR3 is made up of 16 amino acids. The CDR3 sequence is CASSQEGTGNTGELFF. For the CDR3, the DNA is TGCGCCAGCAGCCAGGAGGGGACAGGGAACACCGGGGAGCTGTTTTTT.

The chain carries TRBV30 and TRBJ2-1; a weak D match, TRBD1 (6 bases). Trimming removed 1 base from V and 7 bases from J, with 14 bases in between. CDR3 length equals 14 residues. Germline CDR1 GTSNPN, CDR2 SVGIG (reference sequence). The CDR3 sequence: CAWSGDISGNEQFF. CDR3 nucleotides: TGTGCCTGGAGTGGGGACATCAGCGGAAATGAGCAGTTCTTC.

This clone was seen just once. The chain joins TRBV3-1 (or the pseudogene TRBV3-2) to TRBJ2-4; 7 bases agree with TRBD2. V shed 1 base and J 0 bases; nucleotides not matched to a gene: 3. This CDR3 contains 16 residues. The V gene's germline CDR1 is LGHDT and CDR2 YNNKEL (reference sequence). The DNA of the CDR3 is TGTGCCAGCAGCCAAGGGGGGGGTCAAGCCAAAAACATTCAGTACTTC. Amino acids: CASSQGGGQAKNIQYF.

The chain links TRBV7-9 to TRBJ1-4, with 10 bases identical to TRBD1. Per germline, CDR1 SEHNR and CDR2 FQNEAQ (reference sequence). CDR3 length equals 18 residues. V shed 5 bases and J 4 bases; nucleotides not matched to a gene: 13. The CDR3 DNA reads as TGTGCCAGCAGCCAAGGGCCGGGACAGGGGAGTTTTAATGAAAAACTGTTTTTT. As protein: CASSQGPGQGSFNEKLFF.

The V and J genes are TRBV20-1 and TRBJ2-1; the match to TRBD2 covers 8 bases. The CDR3 contains 14 residues. V gave up 3 bases and J gave up 9 bases; unmatched junction bases: 10. Germline lookup yields CDR1 DFQATT and CDR2 SNEGSKA (reference sequence). This CDR3 reads CSASGGLAGAEQFF. For the CDR3, the DNA is TGCAGTGCTAGTGGGGGGCTAGCGGGCGCTGAGCAGTTCTTC.

V gene TRBV7-8 combines with J gene TRBJ1-3; D remains ambiguous. This CDR3 contains 14 residues. Germline assignment: CDR1 SGHVS and CDR2 FQNEAQ. The V end lost 3 bases, the J end lost 0 bases, and 6 bases lay between the germline ends. The CDR3 sequence: CASSFAGSGNTIYF. CDR3 DNA: TGTGCCAGCAGCTTCGCAGGCTCTGGAAACACCATATATTTT.

This chain uses TRBV5-1 with TRBJ1-1; the D is unclear. The CDR3 is 13 residues long. V gave up 5 bases and J gave up 0 bases, with 8 bases separating them. The germline V gene encodes CDR1 SGHRS and CDR2 YFSETQ. CDR3 DNA sequence: TGCGCCAGCAGGGCCAGTTTGAACACTGAAGCTTTCTTT. Amino acid sequence: CASRASLNTEAFF.

This clone was counted between two and nine times. This chain connects TRBV24-1 to TRBJ2-2; no definite D call. The germline V and J ends were trimmed by 3 bases and 7 bases, with 11 bases remaining between them. The CDR3 runs to 14 residues. CDR1 and CDR2 (germline): KGHDR, SFDVKD. The DNA for the CDR3 is TGTGCCACCAGTGATCCTCTACCCTTCGGGGAGCTGTTTTTT. It is translated as CATSDPLPFGELFF.

This chain uses TRBV5-6 with TRBJ1-3, with 9 bases aligning to TRBD1. The CDR3 is 18 residues long. Germline CDR1 is SGHDT and CDR2 is YYEEEE. Trimming removed 3 bases from V and 3 bases from J; junction bases left unmatched: 13. The CDR3 nucleotides read TGTGCCAGCAGCTCTCTTCCGGGACAGGGTAAATTTGGAAACACCATATATTTT. It yields the protein CASSSLPGQGKFGNTIYF. Drawing the rest from reference TRBV5-6 and TRBJ1-3, the complete variable domain is DAGVTQSPTHLIKTRGQQVTLRCSPKSGHDTVSWYQQALGQGPQFIFQYYEEEERQRGNFPDRFSGHQFPNYSSELNVNALLLGDSALYLCASSSLPGQGKFGNTIYFGEGSWLTVV.

The chain has TRBV6-5 and TRBJ1-1; D uncertain. CDR1 is MNHEY and CDR2 is SVGAGI in the germline V gene. This CDR3 has 13 residues. Trimming took off 5 bases at V and 3 bases at J, with 10 bases between the two ends. CDR3 bases: TGTGCCAGCAGTCCCTACAGTCACACTGAAGCTTTCTTT. The encoded protein is CASSPYSHTEAFF.

This clone occurred once. The V and J genes are TRBV28 and TRBJ2-1; possible D gene TRBD2, 5 bases. Trimming cost V 3 bases and J 6 bases, with 12 bases left between them. CDR1 MDHEN and CDR2 SYDVKM come from the germline V gene. The CDR3 runs 14 residues. The CDR3 region is CASSFDGMINEQFF. DNA of the CDR3: TGTGCCAGCAGTTTTGACGGGATGATCAATGAGCAGTTCTTC. The entire variable domain, with the rest obtained from reference TRBV28 and TRBJ2-1, is as follows: DVKVTQSSRYLVKRTGEKVFLECVQDMDHENMFWYRQDPGLGLRLIYFSYDVKMKEKGDIPEGYSVSREKKERFSLILESASTNQTSMYLCASSFDGMINEQFFGPGTRLTVL.

The count of this clone is one. J is TRBJ1-2 and V is TRBV28; unclear D gene. The CDR3 is 12 amino acids. Trimming pared 8 bases from V and 0 bases from J, leaving 7 bases between. Looked up from germline, CDR1 is MDHEN and CDR2 is SYDVKM. In DNA, the CDR3 is TGTGCCAGCTGGCTGGCTAACTATGGCTACACCTTC. Translating it yields CASWLANYGYTF.

This chain connects TRBV7-9 to TRBJ1-1; D gene uncertain. V shed 4 bases and J shed 1 base, with 7 bases lying between them. CDR3 length: 13 residues. CDR1 is SEHNR and CDR2 is FQNEAQ in the germline V gene (reference sequence). As DNA, the CDR3 is TGTGCCAGCAGCTCCACAGAGAACACTGAAGCTTTCTTT. As protein: CASSSTENTEAFF.

This clone was recorded once. The chain employs TRBV19 and TRBJ1-1; D ambiguous. V was shortened by 7 bases and J by 3 bases, with 24 bases between the two germline ends. The germline CDR1 and CDR2 sequences are LNHDA and SQIVND (reference sequence). There are 17 residues in the CDR3. This CDR3 reads CASTARSAKTPDTEAFF. The CDR3 nucleotides read TGTGCCAGTACCGCCCGAAGCGCCAAAACTCCGGACACTGAAGCTTTCTTT.

The CDR3 DNA reads as TGTGCCAGCAGTGGAGAGGATGAGCAGTTCTTC. Protein sequence: CASSGEDEQFF. This rearrangement joins TRBV12-3 or TRBV12-4 to TRBJ2-1, with D hard to call. This CDR3 comprises 11 residues. The V end was cut by 5 bases, the J end by 8 bases, with 7 bases between.

Comments on this clone: Other DNA sequences in the same sample also yield this CDR3. CDR3 region: CASSLGYRGSTDTQYF. CDR3 DNA sequence: TGCGCCAGCAGCTTGGGTTATAGGGGGAGCACAGATACGCAGTATTTT. The chain employs TRBV5-1 and TRBJ2-3; D might be TRBD1 (6 bases). This CDR3 spans 16 amino acids. The ends were cut back, 0 bases at V and 0 bases at J, with 11 bases in the middle. Germline loops: CDR1 SGHRS, CDR2 YFSETQ. The variable domain in full, completed from reference TRBV5-1 and TRBJ2-3, reads KAGVTQTPRYLIKTRGQQVTLSCSPISGHRSVSWYQQTPGQGLQFLFEYFSETQRNKGNFPGRFSGRQFSNSRSEMNVSTLELGDSALYLCASSLGYRGSTDTQYFGPGTRLTVL.

The V and J genes are TRBV30 and TRBJ2-5; 11 bases are a match to TRBD2. The germline V gene has CDR1 GTSNPN and CDR2 SVGIG (reference sequence). V was pared by 3 bases and J by 3 bases, with 0 bases of the junction left unmatched. The CDR3 is 13 amino acids. The CDR3 DNA follows: TGTGCCTGGAGGACTAGCGGGAAAGAGACCCAGTACTTC. Amino acids: CAWRTSGKETQYF.